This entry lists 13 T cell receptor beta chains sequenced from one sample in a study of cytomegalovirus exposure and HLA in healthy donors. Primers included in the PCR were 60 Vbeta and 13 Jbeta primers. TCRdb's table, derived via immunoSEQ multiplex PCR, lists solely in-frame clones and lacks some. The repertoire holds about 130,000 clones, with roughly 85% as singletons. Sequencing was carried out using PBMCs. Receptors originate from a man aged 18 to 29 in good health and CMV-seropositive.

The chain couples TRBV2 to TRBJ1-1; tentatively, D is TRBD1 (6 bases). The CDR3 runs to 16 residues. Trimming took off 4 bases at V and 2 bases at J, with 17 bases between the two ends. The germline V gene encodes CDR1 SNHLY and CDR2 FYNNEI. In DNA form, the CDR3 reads TGTGCCAGCAGTGCCAAAGGACAGACAATTAACACTGAAGCTTTCTTT. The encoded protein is CASSAKGQTINTEAFF.

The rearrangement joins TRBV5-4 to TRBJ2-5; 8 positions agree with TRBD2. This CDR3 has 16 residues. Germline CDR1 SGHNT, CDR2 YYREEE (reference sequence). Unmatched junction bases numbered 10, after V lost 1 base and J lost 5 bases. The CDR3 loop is CASSLTPGLGSETQYF. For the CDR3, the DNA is TGTGCCAGCAGCTTGACACCGGGACTAGGGAGTGAGACCCAGTACTTC.

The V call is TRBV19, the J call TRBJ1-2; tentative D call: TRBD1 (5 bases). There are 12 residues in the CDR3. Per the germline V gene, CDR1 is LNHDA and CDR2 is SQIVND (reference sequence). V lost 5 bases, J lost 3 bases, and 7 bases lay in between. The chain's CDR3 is CASSDSHYGYTF. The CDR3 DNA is TGTGCCAGTAGTGACAGTCACTATGGCTACACCTTC.

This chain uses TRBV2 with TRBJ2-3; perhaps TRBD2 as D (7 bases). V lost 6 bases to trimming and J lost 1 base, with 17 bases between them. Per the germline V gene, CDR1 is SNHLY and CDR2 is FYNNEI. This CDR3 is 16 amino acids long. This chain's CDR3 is CASSLGAGARTDTQYF. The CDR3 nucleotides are TGTGCCAGCAGCCTCGGGGCGGGGGCCCGCACAGATACGCAGTATTTT.

This CDR3 is CASSEGGIKETQYF. The CDR3 DNA reads as TGTGCCAGCAGCGAGGGGGGGATTAAGGAGACCCAGTACTTC. This chain links TRBV9 with TRBJ2-5; D might be TRBD2 (7 bases). V was trimmed by 3 bases and J by 5 bases, leaving 14 bases between them. Germline-derived CDR1 and CDR2 are SGDLS and YYNGEE. This CDR3 spans 14 amino acids.

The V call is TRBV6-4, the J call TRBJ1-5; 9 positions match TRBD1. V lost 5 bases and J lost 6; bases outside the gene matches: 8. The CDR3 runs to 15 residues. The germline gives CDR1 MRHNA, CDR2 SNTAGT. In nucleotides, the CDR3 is TGTGCCAGCAGTCCGGGACAGGGAGGTGGTCAGCCCCAGCATTTT. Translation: CASSPGQGGGQPQHF.

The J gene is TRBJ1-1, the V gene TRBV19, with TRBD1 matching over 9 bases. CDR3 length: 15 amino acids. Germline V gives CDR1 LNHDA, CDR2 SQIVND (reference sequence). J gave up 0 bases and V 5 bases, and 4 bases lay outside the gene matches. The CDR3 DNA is TGTGCCAGTAGTTTTACAGGGGGCATGAACACTGAAGCTTTCTTT. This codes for CASSFTGGMNTEAFF.

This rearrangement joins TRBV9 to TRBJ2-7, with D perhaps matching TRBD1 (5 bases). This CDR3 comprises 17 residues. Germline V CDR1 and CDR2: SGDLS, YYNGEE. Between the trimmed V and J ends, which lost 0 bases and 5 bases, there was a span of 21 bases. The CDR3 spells CASSVGVLEDHRNEQYF. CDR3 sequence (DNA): TGTGCCAGCAGCGTAGGCGTCTTAGAAGATCACAGGAACGAGCAGTACTTC.

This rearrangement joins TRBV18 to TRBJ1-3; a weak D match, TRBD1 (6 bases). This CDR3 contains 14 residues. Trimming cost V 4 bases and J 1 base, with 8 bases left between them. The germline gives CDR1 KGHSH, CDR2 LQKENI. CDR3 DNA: TGTGCCAGCTCACAAGGGACATCTGGAAACACCATATATTTT. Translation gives CASSQGTSGNTIYF. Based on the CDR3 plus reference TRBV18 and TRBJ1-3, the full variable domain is NAGVMQNPRHLVRRRGQEARLRCSPMKGHSHVYWYRQLPEEGLKFMVYLQKENIIDESGMPKERFSAEFPKEGPSILRIQQVVRGDSAAYFCASSQGTSGNTIYFGEGSWLTVV.

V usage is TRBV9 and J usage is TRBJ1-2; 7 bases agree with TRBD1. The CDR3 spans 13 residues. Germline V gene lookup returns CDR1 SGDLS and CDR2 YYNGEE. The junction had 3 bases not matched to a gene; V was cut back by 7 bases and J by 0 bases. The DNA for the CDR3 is TGTGCCAGCGGACAGGATACTAACTATGGCTACACCTTC. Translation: CASGQDTNYGYTF.

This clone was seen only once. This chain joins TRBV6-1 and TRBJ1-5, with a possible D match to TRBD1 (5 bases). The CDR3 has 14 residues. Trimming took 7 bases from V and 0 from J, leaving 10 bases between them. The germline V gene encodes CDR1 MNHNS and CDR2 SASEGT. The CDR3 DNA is TGTGCCAGCAAGCAGGGTTATAGCAATCAGCCCCAGCATTTT. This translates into CASKQGYSNQPQHF.

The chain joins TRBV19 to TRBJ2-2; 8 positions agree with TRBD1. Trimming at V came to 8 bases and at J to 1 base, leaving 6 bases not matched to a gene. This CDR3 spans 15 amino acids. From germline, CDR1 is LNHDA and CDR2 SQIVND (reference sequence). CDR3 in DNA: TGTGCCAGTCGGACAGGGACGGTGAACACCGGGGAGCTGTTTTTT. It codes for CASRTGTVNTGELFF. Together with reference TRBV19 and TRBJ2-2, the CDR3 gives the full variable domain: DGGITQSPKYLFRKEGQNVTLSCEQNLNHDAMYWYRQDPGQGLRLIYYSQIVNDFQKGDIAEGYSVSREKKESFPLTVTSAQKNPTAFYLCASRTGTVNTGELFFGEGSRLTVL.

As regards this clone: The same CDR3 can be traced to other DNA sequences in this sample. CDR3 DNA: TGTGCCACCCTCCCCCGGACAAGCCGATGTTCCTACGAGCAGTACTTC. This gives the protein CATLPRTSRCSYEQYF. The chain combines TRBV7-2 with TRBJ2-7; possibly TRBD1 for D (5 bases). The CDR3 spans 16 residues. Germline V gene data show CDR1 as SGHTA and CDR2 as FQGNSA. V was cut by 10 bases and J by 1 base, with 23 bases left in between. Looking up the rest from reference TRBV7-2 and TRBJ2-7 gives the full variable domain: GAGVSQSPSNKVTEKGKDVELRCDPISGHTALYWYRQSLGQGLEFLIYFQGNSAPDKSGLPSDRFSAERTGGSVSTLTIQRTQQEDSAVYLCATLPRTSRCSYEQYFGPGTRLTVT.